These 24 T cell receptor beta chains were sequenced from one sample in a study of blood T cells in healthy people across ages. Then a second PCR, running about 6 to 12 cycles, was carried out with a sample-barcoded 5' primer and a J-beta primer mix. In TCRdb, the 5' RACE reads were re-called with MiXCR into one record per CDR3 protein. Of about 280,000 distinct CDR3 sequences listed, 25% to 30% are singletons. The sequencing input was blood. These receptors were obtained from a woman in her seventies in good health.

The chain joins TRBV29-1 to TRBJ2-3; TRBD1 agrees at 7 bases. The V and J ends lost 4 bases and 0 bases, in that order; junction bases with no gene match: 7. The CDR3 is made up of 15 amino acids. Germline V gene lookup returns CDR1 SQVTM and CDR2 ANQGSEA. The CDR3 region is CSVGDSIWSTDTQYF. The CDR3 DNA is TGCAGCGTTGGGGACAGCATCTGGAGCACAGATACGCAGTATTTT.

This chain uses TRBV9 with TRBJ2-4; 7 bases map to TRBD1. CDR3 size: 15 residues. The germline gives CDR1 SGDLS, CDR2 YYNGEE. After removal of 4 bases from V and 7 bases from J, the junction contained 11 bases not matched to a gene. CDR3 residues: CASSPDTGTDNIQYF. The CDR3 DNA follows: TGTGCCAGCAGCCCCGACACCGGGACAGATAACATTCAGTACTTC.

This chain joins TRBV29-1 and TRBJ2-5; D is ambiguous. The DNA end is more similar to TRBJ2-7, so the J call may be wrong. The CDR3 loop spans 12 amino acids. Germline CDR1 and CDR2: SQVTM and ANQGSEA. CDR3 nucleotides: TGCAGCGTTGAAACAGCCTTCTACGAGCAGTACTTC. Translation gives CSVETAFYEQYF.

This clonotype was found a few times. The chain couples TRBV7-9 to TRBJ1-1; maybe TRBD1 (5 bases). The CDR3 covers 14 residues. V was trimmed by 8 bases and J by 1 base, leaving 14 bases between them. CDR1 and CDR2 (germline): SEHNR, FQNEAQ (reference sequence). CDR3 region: CASVRFTGNTEAFF. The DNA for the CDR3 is TGTGCCAGCGTAAGATTCACAGGGAACACTGAAGCTTTCTTT.

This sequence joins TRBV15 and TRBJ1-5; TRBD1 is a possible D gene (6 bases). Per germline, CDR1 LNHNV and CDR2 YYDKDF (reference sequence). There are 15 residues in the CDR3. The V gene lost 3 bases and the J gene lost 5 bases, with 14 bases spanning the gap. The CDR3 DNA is TGTGCCACCAGCAGCTTGCAGGGGCCAGATCAGCCCCAGCATTTT. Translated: CATSSLQGPDQPQHF.

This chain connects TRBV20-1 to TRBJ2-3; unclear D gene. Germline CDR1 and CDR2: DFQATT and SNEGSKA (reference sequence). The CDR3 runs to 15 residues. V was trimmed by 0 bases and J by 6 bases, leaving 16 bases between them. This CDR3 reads CSARESATPRDTQYF. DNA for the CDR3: TGCAGTGCTAGAGAGTCAGCGACACCGAGGGATACGCAGTATTTT.

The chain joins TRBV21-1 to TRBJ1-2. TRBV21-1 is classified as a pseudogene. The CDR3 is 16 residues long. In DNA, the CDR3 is TGTGCCAGCAGCAACCCCGAGGGAGGGTCGGACTATGGCTACACCTTC. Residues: CASSNPEGGSDYGYTF.

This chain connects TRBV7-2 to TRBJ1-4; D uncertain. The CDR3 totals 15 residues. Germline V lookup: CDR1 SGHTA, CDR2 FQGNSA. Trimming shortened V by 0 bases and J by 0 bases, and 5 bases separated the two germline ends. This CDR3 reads CASSLALTTNEKLFF. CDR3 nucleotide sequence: TGTGCCAGCAGCTTAGCCCTCACAACTAATGAAAAACTGTTTTTT.

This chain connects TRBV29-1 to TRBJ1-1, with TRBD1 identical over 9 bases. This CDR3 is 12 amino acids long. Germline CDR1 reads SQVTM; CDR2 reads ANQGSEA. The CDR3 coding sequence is TGCATCGCCCCCGGGACAGGGACTGAAGCTTTCTTT. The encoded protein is CIAPGTGTEAFF.

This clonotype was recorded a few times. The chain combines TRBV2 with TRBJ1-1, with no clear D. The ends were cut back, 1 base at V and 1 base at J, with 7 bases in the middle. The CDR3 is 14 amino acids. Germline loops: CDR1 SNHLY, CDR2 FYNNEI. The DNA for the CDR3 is TGTGCCAGCAGTGAAGGGTCTTCGAACACTGAAGCTTTCTTT. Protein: CASSEGSSNTEAFF.

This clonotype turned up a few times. CDR3 in amino acids: CASSQDSGRKYNEQFF. CDR3 in DNA: TGCGCCAGCAGCCAAGATTCGGGAAGGAAATACAATGAGCAGTTCTTC. V usage is TRBV4-1 and J usage is TRBJ2-1; perhaps TRBD2 as D (5 bases). The germline V gene has CDR1 MGHRA and CDR2 YSYEKL. Trimming pared 0 bases from V and 4 bases from J, leaving 13 bases between. The CDR3 loop spans 16 amino acids.

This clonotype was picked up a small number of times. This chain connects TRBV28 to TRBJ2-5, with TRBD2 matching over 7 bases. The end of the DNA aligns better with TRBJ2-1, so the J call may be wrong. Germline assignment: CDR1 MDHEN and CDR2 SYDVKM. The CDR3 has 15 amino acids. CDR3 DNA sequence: TGTGCCAGCAGCCTTACTAGCGTCGGACGGAATGAGCAGTTCTTC. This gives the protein CASSLTSVGRNEQFF.

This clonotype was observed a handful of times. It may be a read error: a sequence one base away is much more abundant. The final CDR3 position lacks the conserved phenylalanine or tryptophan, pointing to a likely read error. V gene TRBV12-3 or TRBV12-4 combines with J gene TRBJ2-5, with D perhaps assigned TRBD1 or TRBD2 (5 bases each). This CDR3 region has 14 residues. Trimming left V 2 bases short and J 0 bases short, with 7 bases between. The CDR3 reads CASSLTGHQETQYL. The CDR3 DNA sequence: TGTGCCAGCAGTTTAACGGGGCACCAAGAGACCCAGTACCTC.

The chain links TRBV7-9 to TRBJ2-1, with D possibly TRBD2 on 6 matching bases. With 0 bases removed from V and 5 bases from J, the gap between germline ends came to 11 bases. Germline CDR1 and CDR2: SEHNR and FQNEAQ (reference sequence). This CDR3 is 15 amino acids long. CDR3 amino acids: CASSLAGGPNNEQFF. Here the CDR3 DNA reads TGTGCCAGCAGCTTAGCGGGGGGTCCCAACAATGAGCAGTTCTTC. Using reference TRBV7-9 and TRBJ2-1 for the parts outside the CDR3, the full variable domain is DTGVSQNPRHKITKRGQNVTFRCDPISEHNRLYWYRQTLGQGPEFLTYFQNEAQLEKSRLLSDRFSAERPKGSFSTLEIQRTEQGDSAMYLCASSLAGGPNNEQFFGPGTRLTVL.

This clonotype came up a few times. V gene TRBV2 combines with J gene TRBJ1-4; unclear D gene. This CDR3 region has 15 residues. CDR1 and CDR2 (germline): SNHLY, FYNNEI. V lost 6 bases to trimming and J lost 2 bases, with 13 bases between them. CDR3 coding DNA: TGTGCCAGCAGGGCCATTAGCGTGACTAATGAAAAACTGTTTTTT. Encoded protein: CASRAISVTNEKLFF.

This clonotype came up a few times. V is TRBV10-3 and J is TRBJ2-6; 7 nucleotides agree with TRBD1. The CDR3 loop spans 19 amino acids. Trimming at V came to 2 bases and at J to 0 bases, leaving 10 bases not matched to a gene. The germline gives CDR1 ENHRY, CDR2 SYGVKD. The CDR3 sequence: CAISEPGTELSSGANVLTF. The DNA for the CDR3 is TGTGCCATCAGTGAGCCCGGGACAGAGCTTTCCTCTGGGGCCAACGTCCTGACTTTC.

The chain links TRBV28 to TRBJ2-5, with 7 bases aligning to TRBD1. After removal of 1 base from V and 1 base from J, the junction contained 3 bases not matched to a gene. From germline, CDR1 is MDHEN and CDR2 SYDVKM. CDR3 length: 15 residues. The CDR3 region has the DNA TGTGCCAGCAGTTTATTAGGACAGGTCCAAGAGACCCAGTACTTC. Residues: CASSLLGQVQETQYF.

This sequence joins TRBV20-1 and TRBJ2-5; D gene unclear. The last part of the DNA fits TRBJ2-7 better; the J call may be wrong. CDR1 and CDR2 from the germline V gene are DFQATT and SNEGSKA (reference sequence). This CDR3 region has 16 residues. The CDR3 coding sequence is TGCAGTGCCCCCCCCCTGGCAGCGCGCTACTCCTACGAGCAGTACTTC. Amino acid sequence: CSAPPLAARYSYEQYF.

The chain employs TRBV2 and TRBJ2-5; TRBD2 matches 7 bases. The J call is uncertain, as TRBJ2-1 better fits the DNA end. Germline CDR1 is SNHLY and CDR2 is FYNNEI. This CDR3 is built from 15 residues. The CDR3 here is CAALSPGLQNNEQFF. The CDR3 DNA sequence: TGTGCCGCCCTTAGCCCGGGACTACAAAACAATGAGCAGTTCTTC.

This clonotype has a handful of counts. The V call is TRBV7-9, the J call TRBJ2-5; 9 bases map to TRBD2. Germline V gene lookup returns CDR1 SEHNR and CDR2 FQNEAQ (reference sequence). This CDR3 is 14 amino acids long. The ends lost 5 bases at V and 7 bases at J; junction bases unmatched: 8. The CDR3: CASSPGLTSGTQYF. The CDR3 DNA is TGTGCCAGCAGCCCCGGACTGACTAGCGGGACCCAGTACTTC.

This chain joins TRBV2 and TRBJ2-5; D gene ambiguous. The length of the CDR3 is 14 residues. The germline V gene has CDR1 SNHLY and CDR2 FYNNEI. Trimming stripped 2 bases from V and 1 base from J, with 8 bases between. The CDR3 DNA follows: TGTGCCAGCAGTGAACTAAGAACCCAAGAGACCCAGTACTTC. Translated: CASSELRTQETQYF.

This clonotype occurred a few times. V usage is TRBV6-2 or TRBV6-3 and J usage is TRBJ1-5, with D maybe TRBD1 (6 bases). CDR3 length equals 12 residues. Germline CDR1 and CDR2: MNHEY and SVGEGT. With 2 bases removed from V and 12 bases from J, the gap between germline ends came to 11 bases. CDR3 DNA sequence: TGTGCCAGCAGTTACCCAGGGGAGGTCCAGCATTTT. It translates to CASSYPGEVQHF.

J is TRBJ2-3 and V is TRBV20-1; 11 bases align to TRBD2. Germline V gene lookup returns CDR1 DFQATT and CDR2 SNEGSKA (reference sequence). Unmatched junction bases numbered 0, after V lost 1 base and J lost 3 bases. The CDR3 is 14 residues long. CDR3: CSARASGRTDTQYF. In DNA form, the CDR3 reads TGCAGTGCTAGAGCTAGCGGGAGGACAGATACGCAGTATTTT.

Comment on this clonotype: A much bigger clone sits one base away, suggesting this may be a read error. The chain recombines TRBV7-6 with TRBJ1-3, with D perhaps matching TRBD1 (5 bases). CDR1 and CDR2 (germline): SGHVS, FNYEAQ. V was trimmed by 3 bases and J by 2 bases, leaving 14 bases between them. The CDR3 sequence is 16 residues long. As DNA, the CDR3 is TGTGCCAGCAGCTTCCATCCGGGACGCCCTGGAAACACCATATATTTT. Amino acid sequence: CASSFHPGRPGNTIYF.